This passage covers 2 T cell receptor beta chains from one sample sequenced in a study of identical twins. TCRdb passed the 5' RACE reads through MiXCR, listing each CDR3 protein once. Among some 730,000 distinct CDR3 sequences listed, around a sixth were seen once. The same sample was also studied in work on T cells expressing NK-cell markers.

Sequencing was done on a sample of PBMCs. The receptors here all came from a woman under 30 in good health.

This clonotype has more than one count but fewer than ten. The chain joins TRBV20-1 to TRBJ2-3, with D possibly being TRBD2 (7 bases). The V gene lost 4 bases and the J gene lost 8 bases, with 19 bases spanning the gap. The CDR3 contains 14 residues. Germline CDR1 and CDR2: DFQATT and SNEGSKA (reference sequence). Here the CDR3 reads CSANYGGPRSTQYF. The CDR3, as DNA: TGCAGTGCTAATTACGGGGGGCCCCGGAGTACGCAGTATTTT.

The chain links TRBV5-1 to TRBJ2-1, with D possibly TRBD1 on 6 matching bases. Germline V gene lookup returns CDR1 SGHRS and CDR2 YFSETQ. This CDR3 has 15 residues. V lost 2 bases and J lost 5, with 14 bases in between. As DNA, the CDR3 is TGCGCCAGCAGCTTAACCGGGACACCTAACAATGAGCAGTTCTTC. Its protein product is CASSLTGTPNNEQFF.